The TCR beta chain described here comes from a study of T-cell memory formation after mild COVID-19. Overall study context: Largely donor-specific TCR clusters were found.

CDR1 and CDR2 from the germline V gene are SGHRS and YFSETQ. Deletions cut 0 bases from V and 2 bases from J, with 18 bases between. This CDR3 comprises 17 residues. In its sample, this clonotype was seen a few times. Its antigen is as yet unknown. TCRdb independently ran MiXCR on the 5' RACE reads; one entry per CDR3 protein. Of some 410,000 distinct CDR3 sequences in the sample, less than 25% were seen once. Findings and limits, study-wide: The main location of contracting CD4+ clones was CM and EM, and that of contracting CD8+ clones was EMRA.

The TCR comes from an adult woman who had mild COVID-19 (a few samples of this study predate the infection). Cell type and time point are not known. Input material: PBMCs or a T cell subset sorted from them (not recorded which). The V and J genes are TRBV5-1 and TRBJ2-7; tentatively, D is TRBD2 (6 bases). The CDR3 loop reads CASSLEPGLLLAYEQYF. DNA of the CDR3: TGCGCCAGCAGCTTGGAACCGGGACTCCTGTTAGCCTACGAGCAGTACTTC.